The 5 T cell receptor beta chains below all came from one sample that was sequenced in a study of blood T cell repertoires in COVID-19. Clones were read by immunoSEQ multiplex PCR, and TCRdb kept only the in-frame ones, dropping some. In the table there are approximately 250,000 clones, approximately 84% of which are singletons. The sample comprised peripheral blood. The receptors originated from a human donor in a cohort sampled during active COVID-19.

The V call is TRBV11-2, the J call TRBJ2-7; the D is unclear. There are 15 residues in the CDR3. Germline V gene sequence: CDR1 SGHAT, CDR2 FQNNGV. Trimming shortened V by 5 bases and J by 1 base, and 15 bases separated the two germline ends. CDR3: CASSQSDGFSYEQYF. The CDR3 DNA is TGTGCCAGCAGCCAGAGCGACGGATTTTCCTACGAGCAGTACTTC.

The DNA for the CDR3 is TGCGCCAGCAGCTGGACGTTGGCGGGAGGGTGGAATGAGCAGTTCTTC. It translates to CASSWTLAGGWNEQFF. The V call is TRBV5-1, the J call TRBJ2-1; 9 nucleotides match TRBD2. The germline CDR1 and CDR2 sequences are SGHRS and YFSETQ. V lost 3 bases to trimming and J lost 7 bases; unmatched junction nucleotides: 11. The CDR3 extends over 16 amino acids.

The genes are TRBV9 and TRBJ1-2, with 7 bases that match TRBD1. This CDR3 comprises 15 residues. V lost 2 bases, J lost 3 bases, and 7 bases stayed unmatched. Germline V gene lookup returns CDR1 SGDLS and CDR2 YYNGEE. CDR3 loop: CASSVRGHLDYGYTF. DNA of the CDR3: TGTGCCAGCAGCGTGAGGGGGCATTTGGACTATGGCTACACCTTC.

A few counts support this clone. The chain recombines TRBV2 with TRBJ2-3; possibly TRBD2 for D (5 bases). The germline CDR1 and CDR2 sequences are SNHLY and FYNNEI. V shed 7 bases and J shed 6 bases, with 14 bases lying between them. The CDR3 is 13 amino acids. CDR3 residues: CASTLDRGDTQYF. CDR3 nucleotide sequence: TGTGCCAGCACCCTTGATCGAGGGGATACGCAGTATTTT.

CDR3 in amino acids: CASSTRSMAGSYGYTF. The CDR3 bases are TGTGCCAGTAGTACCCGTTCCATGGCGGGTAGCTATGGCTACACCTTC. The chain uses TRBV19 and TRBJ1-2; D is unresolved. V lost 4 bases and J lost 4, with 19 bases in between. This CDR3 spans 16 amino acids. From germline, CDR1 is LNHDA and CDR2 SQIVND (reference sequence).